The rows below give T cell receptor beta chains drawn from one sample of a study of blood T cells in healthy people across ages. Using its own MiXCR run on the 5' RACE reads, TCRdb lists one record per CDR3 protein. The table has about 670,000 distinct CDR3 sequences, approximately 52% seen once. The sample consisted of blood. All receptors come from a woman older than 75 in good health. The CDR3 runs from the conserved cysteine through the conserved F or W. A D gene is named only where the DNA matches it firmly. Not all rows give a size; the values are once, few, many and, for expanded clones, a class.

DNA: TGTGCCAGCAGTCCCTGGACAGGGCTGGATACGCAGTATTTT
CDR3: CASSPWTGLDTQYF
J: TRBJ2-3
size: few
D: TRBD1
length: 14
V: TRBV27

DNA: TGTGCCAGCAGCCAAGACCTGAGCGGGGGCCTAGCCCCGTACACGCAGTATTTT
CDR3: CASSQDLSGGLAPYTQYF
J: TRBJ2-3
size: .
D: TRBD2
length: 18
V: TRBV3-1

DNA: TGTGCCACCAAGGCGGGACTAGGGGGGTTCTTC
CDR3: CATKAGLGGFF
J: TRBJ2-1
size: once
D: TRBD2
length: 11
V: TRBV24-1

DNA: TGTGCCACCGTGGGGACAGACACTGAAGCTTTCTTT
CDR3: CATVGTDTEAFF
J: TRBJ1-1
size: .
D: TRBD1
length: 12
V: TRBV6-1

DNA: TGTGCCAGCATCCGTCCCCTGGAGCAGTACTTC
CDR3: CASIRPLEQYF
J: TRBJ2-7
size: .
D: .
length: 11
V: TRBV2

DNA: TGTGCCAGCAGCCTACTCCCGACCCTCTCTGGGGCCAACGTCCTGACTTTC
CDR3: CASSLLPTLSGANVLTF
J: TRBJ2-6
size: .
D: .
length: 17
V: TRBV6-2/TRBV6-3

DNA: TGTGCCACCGCCCTACTAGCGGGAACCTACAATGAGCAGTACTTC
CDR3: CATALLAGTYNEQYF
J: TRBJ2-7
size: .
D: TRBD2
length: 15
V: TRBV6-4

DNA: TGTGCCAGCAGTTTCCAGGACAGGGGACACAATGAGCAGTTCTTC
CDR3: CASSFQDRGHNEQFF
J: TRBJ2-1
size: .
D: TRBD1
length: 15
V: TRBV12-3/TRBV12-4

DNA: TGTGCCAGCAGCGGACGGGGGGGGTCTCGTACAGATACGCAGTATTTT
CDR3: CASSGRGGSRTDTQYF
J: TRBJ2-3
size: many
D: TRBD2
length: 16
V: TRBV3-1

DNA: TGCAGTGCTGACCCACCAGCGGGGGGTCTAGATACGCAGTATTTT
CDR3: CSADPPAGGLDTQYF
J: TRBJ2-3
size: many
D: TRBD2
length: 15
V: TRBV20-1

DNA: TGTGCCAGCAGTGACGGACGCTACGAGCAGTACTTC
CDR3: CASSDGRYEQYF
J: TRBJ2-7
size: many
D: .
length: 12
V: TRBV28

DNA: TGCAGCGTTGAGGGACTAGCGTCCGAGCAGTACTTC
CDR3: CSVEGLASEQYF
J: TRBJ2-7
size: .
D: TRBD2
length: 12
V: TRBV29-1

DNA: TGCAGCGTTTGGCAGAACAATGAGCAGTTCTTC
CDR3: CSVWQNNEQFF
J: TRBJ2-1
size: many
D: .
length: 11
V: TRBV29-1

DNA: TGTGCCAGCGCCCAGGTGGGGGGAATTCCTAGCACAGATACGCAGTATTTT
CDR3: CASAQVGGIPSTDTQYF
J: TRBJ2-3
size: many
D: .
length: 17
V: TRBV7-9

DNA: TGTGCCAGCAGCGCATCGTACACAGATACGCAGTATTTT
CDR3: CASSASYTDTQYF
J: TRBJ2-3
size: .
D: .
length: 13
V: TRBV9

DNA: TGTGCCAGCAGCTGGTATTTCGGCACAGATACGCAGTATTTT
CDR3: CASSWYFGTDTQYF
J: TRBJ2-3
size: many
D: .
length: 14
V: TRBV7-2

DNA: TGTGCCAGCCTCGGGACAGGGGATTGGAAAGAGACCCAGTACTTC
CDR3: CASLGTGDWKETQYF
J: TRBJ2-5
size: many
D: TRBD1
length: 15
V: TRBV6-1

DNA: TGTGCCAGCAGCTTCCAAAGGTCTAGTAGCAATGAGCAGTTCTTC
CDR3: CASSFQRSSSNEQFF
J: TRBJ2-1
size: .
D: .
length: 15
V: TRBV7-9

DNA: TGCAGTGCCACCGGGACGTGGATGGCCGGGGAGCTGTTTTTT
CDR3: CSATGTWMAGELFF
J: TRBJ2-2
size: few
D: .
length: 14
V: TRBV20-1

DNA: TGCAGTGCCGGAGGGGGCAGGCCGAACACTGAAGCTTTCTTT
CDR3: CSAGGGRPNTEAFF
J: TRBJ1-1
size: .
D: TRBD1
length: 14
V: TRBV20-1

DNA: TGTGTCAGCCCCCCTGGACCTTTATCTAAGACCCAGTACTTC
CDR3: CVSPPGPLSKTQYF
J: TRBJ2-5
size: .
D: .
length: 14
V: TRBV18

DNA: TGCAGTGCTTTTAGAACCGGCAATGAGCAGTTCTTC
CDR3: CSAFRTGNEQFF
J: TRBJ2-1
size: .
D: .
length: 12
V: TRBV20-1

DNA: TGTGCCAGCAGTCATCGTAGGGGCTACGAGCAGTACTTC
CDR3: CASSHRRGYEQYF
J: TRBJ2-7
size: many
D: .
length: 13
V: TRBV2

DNA: TGCAGTGCTAGAGTCTGGACTAGCGGCTCCTACAAGGAGCAGTTCTTC
CDR3: CSARVWTSGSYKEQFF
J: TRBJ2-1
size: .
D: TRBD2
length: 16
V: TRBV20-1

DNA: TGTGCCACAGAAGCCAGCGGGGCCCCAGATACGCAGTATTTT
CDR3: CATEASGAPDTQYF
J: TRBJ2-3
size: .
D: TRBD2
length: 14
V: TRBV24-1

DNA: TGTGCCAGCAGCTTATTCGTCCTCCAGGGCACTGAAGCTTTCTTT
CDR3: CASSLFVLQGTEAFF
J: TRBJ1-1
size: .
D: .
length: 15
V: TRBV7-9

DNA: TGCGCCAGCAGCTTGCGGCCCAGGGGGACCTACAATGAGCAGTTCTTC
CDR3: CASSLRPRGTYNEQFF
J: TRBJ2-1
size: many
D: TRBD1
length: 16
V: TRBV5-1

DNA: TGTGCCTGGAGTGTTTCCGTGTGGGGACAGCCCCGGCATTTT
CDR3: CAWSVSVWGQPRHF
J: TRBJ1-5
size: .
D: TRBD1
length: 14
V: TRBV30

DNA: TGTGCCTGCAACCTCAAGGGCCACGAGCAGTACTTC
CDR3: CACNLKGHEQYF
J: TRBJ2-7
size: few
D: .
length: 12
V: TRBV30

DNA: TGTGCCAGCAATAGGGGTTTAAACATTCAGTACTTC
CDR3: CASNRGLNIQYF
J: TRBJ2-4
size: .
D: .
length: 12
V: TRBV28

DNA: TGTGCCAGCAGCTTAGGCCGGTCAGGGAGCTTCTACGAGCAGTACTTC
CDR3: CASSLGRSGSFYEQYF
J: TRBJ2-7
size: few
D: .
length: 16
V: TRBV13

DNA: TGTGCCAGCAGAAGACAACGTACAACGGTCAATGAGCAGTTCTTC
CDR3: CASRRQRTTVNEQFF
J: TRBJ2-1
size: many
D: .
length: 15
V: TRBV12-3/TRBV12-4

DNA: TGCGCCAGCAGCTGGACTAGGGCCTACGAGCAGTACTTC
CDR3: CASSWTRAYEQYF
J: TRBJ2-7
size: .
D: TRBD2
length: 13
V: TRBV4-1

DNA: TGTGCCAGCTGCGCGACAGGCCGCTCCTACAATGAGCAGTACTTC
CDR3: CASCATGRSYNEQYF
J: TRBJ2-7
size: few
D: .
length: 15
V: TRBV28

DNA: TGCGCCAGCAGCTTGGCGGGGGGCCGGATCAACAATGAGCAGTTCTTC
CDR3: CASSLAGGRINNEQFF
J: TRBJ2-1
size: .
D: .
length: 16
V: TRBV5-1

DNA: TGCGCCAGCTTGGACAGCTCGACCCGGGGCTACACCTTC
CDR3: CASLDSSTRGYTF
J: TRBJ1-2
size: .
D: .
length: 13
V: TRBV5-1

DNA: TGTGCCAGCAGCTTTACACCCGGGACTAGCAAGTTCTTC
CDR3: CASSFTPGTSKFF
J: TRBJ2-1
size: many
D: TRBD2
length: 13
V: TRBV7-3

DNA: TGTGCCAGCAGCCAAGTCGGGTGGGCGAACACAGATACGCAGTATTTT
CDR3: CASSQVGWANTDTQYF
J: TRBJ2-3
size: .
D: .
length: 16
V: TRBV4-2

DNA: TGTCCCAGTAGTGGCCGGGGCCCCACCTACAATGAGCAGTTCTTC
CDR3: CPSSGRGPTYNEQFF
J: TRBJ2-1
size: .
D: .
length: 15
V: TRBV19

DNA: TGTGCCAGCAGCCCCGGACTAGCGGGAGGGTTGGGCTACAATGAGCAGTTCTTC
CDR3: CASSPGLAGGLGYNEQFF
J: TRBJ2-1
size: .
D: TRBD2
length: 18
V: TRBV11-2

DNA: TGTGCCATCAGTGATCCCACACTGAACACTGAAGCTTTCTTT
CDR3: CAISDPTLNTEAFF
J: TRBJ1-1
size: .
D: .
length: 14
V: TRBV10-3

DNA: TGTGCCAGCAGTTTAGGGGGGCTCTTGGCCGGGGAGCTGTTTTTT
CDR3: CASSLGGLLAGELFF
J: TRBJ2-2
size: few
D: .
length: 15
V: TRBV28

DNA: TGTGCCAGCAGTTTGGGGGGATACGGATACGAGCAGTACTTC
CDR3: CASSLGGYGYEQYF
J: TRBJ2-7
size: many
D: .
length: 14
V: TRBV27

DNA: TGTGCCAGCAGCTTAACAGGGGGCCTAAGCTCCTACGAGCAGTACTTC
CDR3: CASSLTGGLSSYEQYF
J: TRBJ2-7
size: many
D: TRBD1
length: 16
V: TRBV7-6

DNA: TGTGCCAGCAGCTTAATACCACGGGACTACAATGAGCAGTTCTTC
CDR3: CASSLIPRDYNEQFF
J: TRBJ2-1
size: once
D: .
length: 15
V: TRBV7-6

DNA: TGTGCCAGCAGTTTTCCCGGGGGGCCTAGCCAAGAGACCCAGTACTTC
CDR3: CASSFPGGPSQETQYF
J: TRBJ2-5
size: .
D: .
length: 16
V: TRBV12-3/TRBV12-4

DNA: TGCAGCGTTGAAGTTACAGGGATCAATGAAAAACTGTTTTTT
CDR3: CSVEVTGINEKLFF
J: TRBJ1-4
size: .
D: .
length: 14
V: TRBV29-1

DNA: TGTGCCAGCAGTCCCCGGACAGGGGATAATTCACCCCTCCACTTT
CDR3: CASSPRTGDNSPLHF
J: TRBJ1-6
size: many
D: TRBD1
length: 15
V: TRBV12-3/TRBV12-4

DNA: TGTGCCAGTAGTGGAGGTACAGTTAGCAATCAGCCCCAGCATTTT
CDR3: CASSGGTVSNQPQHF
J: TRBJ1-5
size: .
D: .
length: 15
V: TRBV19

DNA: TGCAGCCTGAACAGGGGGACCTACAATGAGCAGTTCTTC
CDR3: CSLNRGTYNEQFF
J: TRBJ2-1
size: .
D: TRBD1
length: 13
V: TRBV29-1

DNA: TGTGCCAGCAGTCCGGCCTTTGGGGAGCAGTTCTTC
CDR3: CASSPAFGEQFF
J: TRBJ2-1
size: few
D: .
length: 12
V: TRBV12-3/TRBV12-4

DNA: TGCGCCAGCAGACTCCAGGTGCTGAACACTGAAGCTTTCTTT
CDR3: CASRLQVLNTEAFF
J: TRBJ1-1
size: .
D: .
length: 14
V: TRBV10-2

DNA: TGTGCCAGCTTACCCTCTCTTTACAATGAGCAGTTCTTC
CDR3: CASLPSLYNEQFF
J: TRBJ2-1
size: .
D: .
length: 13
V: TRBV7-2

DNA: TGTGCCAGCAGGGACAGAGATCTTAGGCAGTACTTC
CDR3: CASRDRDLRQYF
J: TRBJ2-7
size: .
D: .
length: 12
V: TRBV2

DNA: TGTGCCAGCAGCTGGGGGGACAGGGAGGGTGAAAAACTGTTTTTT
CDR3: CASSWGDREGEKLFF
J: TRBJ1-4
size: .
D: TRBD1
length: 15
V: TRBV7-2

DNA: TGTGCCACCAGCGGAATGAGACAGGGTGGGACGGATACGCAGTATTTT
CDR3: CATSGMRQGGTDTQYF
J: TRBJ2-3
size: .
D: TRBD1
length: 16
V: TRBV15

DNA: TGTGCCAGCAGCTTGATCGGGACTGACTATGGCTACACCTTC
CDR3: CASSLIGTDYGYTF
J: TRBJ1-2
size: .
D: .
length: 14
V: TRBV7-2

DNA: TGTGCCATCAGCCCAATTCGGGACGAGCAGTACTTC
CDR3: CAISPIRDEQYF
J: TRBJ2-7
size: .
D: .
length: 12
V: TRBV10-3

DNA: TGTGCCAGCAGCCTCGGGCAGGGGACAGCCAAAAACATTCAGTACTTC
CDR3: CASSLGQGTAKNIQYF
J: TRBJ2-4
size: few
D: .
length: 16
V: TRBV11-2